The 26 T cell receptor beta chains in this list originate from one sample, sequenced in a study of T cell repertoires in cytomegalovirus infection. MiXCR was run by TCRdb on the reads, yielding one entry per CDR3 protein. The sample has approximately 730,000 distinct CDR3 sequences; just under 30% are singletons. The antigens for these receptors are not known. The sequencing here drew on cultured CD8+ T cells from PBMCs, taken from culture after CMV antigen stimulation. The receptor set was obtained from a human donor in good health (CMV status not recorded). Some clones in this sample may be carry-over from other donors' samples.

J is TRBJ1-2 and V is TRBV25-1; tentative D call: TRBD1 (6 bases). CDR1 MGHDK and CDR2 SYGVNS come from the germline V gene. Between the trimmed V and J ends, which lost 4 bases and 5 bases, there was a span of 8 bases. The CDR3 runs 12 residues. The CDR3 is CASSADRYGYTF. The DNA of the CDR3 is TGTGCCAGCAGTGCGGACAGATATGGCTACACCTTC.

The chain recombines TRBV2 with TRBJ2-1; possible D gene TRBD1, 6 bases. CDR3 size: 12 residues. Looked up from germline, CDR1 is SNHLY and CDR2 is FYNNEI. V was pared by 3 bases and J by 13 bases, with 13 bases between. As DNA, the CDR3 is TGTGCCAGCAGTGATCCAAGACAGGATCAGTTCTTC. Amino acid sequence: CASSDPRQDQFF.

The CDR3 loop reads CASTLPRGQETQYF. CDR3 nucleotide sequence: TGTGCCAGCACCCTCCCGAGGGGCCAAGAGACCCAGTACTTC. The gene calls are TRBV6-2 or TRBV6-3 and TRBJ2-5, with D perhaps given as TRBD1 or TRBD2 (5 bases each). Trimming took 7 bases from V and 1 from J, leaving 13 bases between them. The CDR3 covers 14 residues. Germline V gene lookup returns CDR1 MNHEY and CDR2 SVGEGT.

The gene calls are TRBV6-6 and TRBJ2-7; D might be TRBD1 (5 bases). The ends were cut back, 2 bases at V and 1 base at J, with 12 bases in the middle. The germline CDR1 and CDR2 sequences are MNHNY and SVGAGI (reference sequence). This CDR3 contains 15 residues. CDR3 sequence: CASSYAGIASYEQYV. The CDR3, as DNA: TGTGCCAGCAGTTACGCAGGGATCGCGTCCTACGAGCAGTACGTC.

The DNA for the CDR3 is TGCGCCAGCAGCTTGGACTCCGACCTAAAAGGGAGAGTAGGTGGCTACACCTTC. Amino acid sequence: CASSLDSDLKGRVGGYTF. J is TRBJ1-2 and V is TRBV5-1; no clear D gene. Per germline, CDR1 SGHRS and CDR2 YFSETQ. V was clipped by 0 bases and J by 7 bases, with 25 bases between them. The CDR3 consists of 18 residues.

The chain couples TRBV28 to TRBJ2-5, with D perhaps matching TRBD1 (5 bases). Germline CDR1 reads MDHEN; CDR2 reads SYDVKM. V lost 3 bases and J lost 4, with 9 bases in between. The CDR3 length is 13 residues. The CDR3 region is CASSLTVRETQYF. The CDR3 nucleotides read TGTGCCAGCAGTTTGACAGTCCGAGAGACCCAGTACTTC.

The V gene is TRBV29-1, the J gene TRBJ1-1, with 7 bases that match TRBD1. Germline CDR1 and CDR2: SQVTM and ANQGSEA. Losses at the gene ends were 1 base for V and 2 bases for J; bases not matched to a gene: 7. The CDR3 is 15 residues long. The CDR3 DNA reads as TGCAGCGTTGAAGCCCTTACAGGGGACAACACTGAAGCTTTCTTT. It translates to CSVEALTGDNTEAFF. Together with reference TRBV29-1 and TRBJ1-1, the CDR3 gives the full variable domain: SAVISQKPSRDICQRGTSLTIQCQVDSQVTMMFWYRQQPGQSLTLIATANQGSEATYESGFVIDKFPISRPNLTFSTLTVSNMSPEDSSIYLCSVEALTGDNTEAFFGQGTRLTVV.

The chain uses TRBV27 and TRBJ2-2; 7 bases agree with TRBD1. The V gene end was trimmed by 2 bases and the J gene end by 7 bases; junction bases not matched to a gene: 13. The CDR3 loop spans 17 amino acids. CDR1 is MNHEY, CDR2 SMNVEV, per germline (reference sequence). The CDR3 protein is CASSLESDRADNGELFF. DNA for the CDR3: TGTGCCAGCAGTTTAGAGAGTGACAGGGCTGACAACGGGGAGCTGTTTTTT.

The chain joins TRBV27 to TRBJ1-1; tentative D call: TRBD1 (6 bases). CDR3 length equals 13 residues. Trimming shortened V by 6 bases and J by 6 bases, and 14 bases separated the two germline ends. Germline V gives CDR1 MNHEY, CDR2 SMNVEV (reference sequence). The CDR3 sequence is CASRTTGYAEAFF. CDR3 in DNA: TGTGCCAGCAGGACAACAGGGTATGCTGAAGCTTTCTTT.

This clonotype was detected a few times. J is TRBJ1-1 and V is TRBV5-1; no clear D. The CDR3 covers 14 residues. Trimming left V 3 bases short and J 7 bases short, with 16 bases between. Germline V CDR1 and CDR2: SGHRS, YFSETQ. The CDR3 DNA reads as TGCGCCAGCAGCTCCGGACCTCGAGGGAGTGAAGCTTTCTTT. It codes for CASSSGPRGSEAFF.

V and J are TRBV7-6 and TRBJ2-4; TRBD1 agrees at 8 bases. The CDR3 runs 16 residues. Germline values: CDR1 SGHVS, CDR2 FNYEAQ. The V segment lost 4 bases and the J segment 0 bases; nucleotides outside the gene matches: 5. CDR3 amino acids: CASSSGQGVAKNIQYF. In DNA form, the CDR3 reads TGTGCCAGCAGCTCCGGACAGGGAGTAGCCAAAAACATTCAGTACTTC.

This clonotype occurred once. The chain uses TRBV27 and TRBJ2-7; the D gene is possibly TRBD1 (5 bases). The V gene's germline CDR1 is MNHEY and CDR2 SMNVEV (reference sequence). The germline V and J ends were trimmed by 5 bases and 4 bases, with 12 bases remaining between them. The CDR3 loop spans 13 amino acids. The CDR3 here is CASSATEKYEQYF. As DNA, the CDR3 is TGTGCCAGCAGTGCGACAGAGAAATACGAGCAGTACTTC.

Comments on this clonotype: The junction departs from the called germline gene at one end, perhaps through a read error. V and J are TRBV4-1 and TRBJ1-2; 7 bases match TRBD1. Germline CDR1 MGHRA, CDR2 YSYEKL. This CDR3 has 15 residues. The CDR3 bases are TGTGCCAGCAGCCAAGGAACAGGGGAGTCCCTTGGCTACACCTTC. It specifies CASSQGTGESLGYTF.

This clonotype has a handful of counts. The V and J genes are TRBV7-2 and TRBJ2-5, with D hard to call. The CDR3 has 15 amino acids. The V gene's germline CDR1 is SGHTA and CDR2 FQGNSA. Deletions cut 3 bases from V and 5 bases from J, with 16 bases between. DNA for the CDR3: TGTGCCAGCAGCTTTGATTCGTACCCAACGGAGACCCAGTACTTC. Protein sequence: CASSFDSYPTETQYF.

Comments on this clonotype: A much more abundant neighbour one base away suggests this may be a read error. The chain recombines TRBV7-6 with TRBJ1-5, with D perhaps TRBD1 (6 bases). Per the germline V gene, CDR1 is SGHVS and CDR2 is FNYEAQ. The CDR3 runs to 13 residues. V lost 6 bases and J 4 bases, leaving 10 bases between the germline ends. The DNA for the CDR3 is TGTGCCAGCAGAGGGGGGGTTAATCAGCCCCAGCATTTT. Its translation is CASRGGVNQPQHF.

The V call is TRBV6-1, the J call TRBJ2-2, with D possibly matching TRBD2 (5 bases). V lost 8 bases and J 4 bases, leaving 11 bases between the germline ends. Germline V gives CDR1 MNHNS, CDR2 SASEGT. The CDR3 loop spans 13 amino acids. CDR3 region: CASEHGGTGELFF. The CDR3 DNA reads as TGTGCCAGCGAGCATGGAGGCACCGGGGAGCTGTTTTTT.

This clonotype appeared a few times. The CDR3 loop is CASRGTGTTEAFF. The CDR3, as DNA: TGTGCCAGTAGGGGGACGGGGACCACTGAAGCTTTCTTT. This chain links TRBV19 with TRBJ1-1, with a weak D call TRBD1 (5 bases). V lost 6 bases, J lost 4 bases, and 12 bases lay in between. CDR3 size: 13 residues. Germline assignment: CDR1 LNHDA and CDR2 SQIVND (reference sequence).

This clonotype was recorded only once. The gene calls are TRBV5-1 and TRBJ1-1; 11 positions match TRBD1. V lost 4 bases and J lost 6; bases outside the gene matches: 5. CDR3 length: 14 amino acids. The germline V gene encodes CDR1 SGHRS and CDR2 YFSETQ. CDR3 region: CASSTGQGDAEAFF. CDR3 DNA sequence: TGCGCCAGCAGCACGGGACAGGGGGACGCTGAAGCTTTCTTT.

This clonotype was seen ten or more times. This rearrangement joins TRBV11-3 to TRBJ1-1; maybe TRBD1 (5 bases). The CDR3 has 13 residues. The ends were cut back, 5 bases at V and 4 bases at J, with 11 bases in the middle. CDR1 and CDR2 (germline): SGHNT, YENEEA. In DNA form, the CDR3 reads TGTGCCAGCAGCCCAGGGCCGGGCACTGAAGCTTTCTTT. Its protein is CASSPGPGTEAFF. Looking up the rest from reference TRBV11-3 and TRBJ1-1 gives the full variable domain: EAGVVQSPRYKIIEKKQPVAFWCNPISGHNTLYWYLQNLGQGPELLIRYENEEAVDDSQLPKDRFSAERLKGVDSTLKIQPAELGDSAVYLCASSPGPGTEAFFGQGTRLTVV.

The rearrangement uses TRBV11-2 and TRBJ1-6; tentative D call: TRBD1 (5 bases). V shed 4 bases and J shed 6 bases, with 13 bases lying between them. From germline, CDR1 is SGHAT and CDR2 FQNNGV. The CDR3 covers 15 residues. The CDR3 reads CASSSPGISNSPLHF. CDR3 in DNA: TGTGCCAGCAGCTCCCCAGGGATTTCTAATTCACCCCTCCACTTT.

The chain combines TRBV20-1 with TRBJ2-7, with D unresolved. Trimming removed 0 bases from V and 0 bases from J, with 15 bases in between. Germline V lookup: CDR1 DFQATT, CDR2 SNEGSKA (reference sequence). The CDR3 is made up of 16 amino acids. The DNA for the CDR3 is TGCAGTGCTAGAGATGGCGGCAGCGATAGCTCCTACGAGCAGTACGTC. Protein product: CSARDGGSDSSYEQYV.

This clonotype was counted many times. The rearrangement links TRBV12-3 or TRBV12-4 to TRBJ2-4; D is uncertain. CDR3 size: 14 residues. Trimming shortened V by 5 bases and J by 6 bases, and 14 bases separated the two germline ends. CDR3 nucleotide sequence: TGTGCCAGCAGTCCCAACCCTCAGAGAAACATTCAGTACTTC. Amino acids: CASSPNPQRNIQYF.

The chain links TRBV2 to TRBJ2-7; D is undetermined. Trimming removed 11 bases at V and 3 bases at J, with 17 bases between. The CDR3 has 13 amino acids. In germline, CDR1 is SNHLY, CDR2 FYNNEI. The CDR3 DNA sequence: TGTGCCGGCAAGGATTCTAACGACTACGAGCAGTACTTC. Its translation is CAGKDSNDYEQYF.

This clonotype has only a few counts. CDR3 protein: CASSGGVRYGYTF. CDR3 coding DNA: TGTGCCAGCAGCGGGGGCGTTCGCTATGGCTACACCTTC. The chain uses TRBV27 and TRBJ1-2, with D possibly being TRBD1 (6 bases). V was shortened by 6 bases and J by 4 bases, with 12 bases between the two germline ends. Germline CDR1 MNHEY, CDR2 SMNVEV (reference sequence). The CDR3 extends over 13 amino acids.

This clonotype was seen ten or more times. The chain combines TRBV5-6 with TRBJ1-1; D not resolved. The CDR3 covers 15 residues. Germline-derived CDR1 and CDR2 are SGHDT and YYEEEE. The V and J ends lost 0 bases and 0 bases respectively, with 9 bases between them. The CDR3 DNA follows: TGTGCCAGCAGCTTGGGACACACCCTGAACACTGAAGCTTTCTTT. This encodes CASSLGHTLNTEAFF.

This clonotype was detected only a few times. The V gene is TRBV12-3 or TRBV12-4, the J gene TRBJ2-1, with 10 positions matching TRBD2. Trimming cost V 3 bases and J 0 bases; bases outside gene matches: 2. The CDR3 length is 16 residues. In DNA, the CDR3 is TGTGCCAGCAGTTTTACTAGCGGGATCTCCTACAATGAGCAGTTCTTC. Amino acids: CASSFTSGISYNEQFF.